Presented here are 8 T cell receptor beta chains from one specimen sequenced in a study of blood T cell repertoires in COVID-19. Data came from immunoSEQ multiplex PCR; TCRdb stores just in-frame clones and leaves some out. In the table there are about 74,000 clones, roughly 90% of which are singletons. Sequencing was done on a sample of peripheral blood. The source is a human donor in a cohort sampled during active COVID-19.

There are a few counts of this clone. The rearrangement uses TRBV19 and TRBJ1-5; 7 bases map to TRBD1. Per germline, CDR1 LNHDA and CDR2 SQIVND (reference sequence). The J segment lost 9 bases and the V segment lost 8 bases, leaving 13 bases of the junction unmatched. The length of the CDR3 is 14 residues. The CDR3 region is CASAGGTALGPQHF. In nucleotides, the CDR3 is TGTGCCAGTGCCGGAGGGACAGCCCTAGGGCCCCAGCATTTT. The full variable domain, with the rest looked up from reference TRBV19 and TRBJ1-5, is DGGITQSPKYLFRKEGQNVTLSCEQNLNHDAMYWYRQDPGQGLRLIYYSQIVNDFQKGDIAEGYSVSREKKESFPLTVTSAQKNPTAFYLCASAGGTALGPQHFGDGTRLSIL.

V and J are TRBV27 and TRBJ2-7, with D perhaps TRBD1 (5 bases). Germline V lookup: CDR1 MNHEY, CDR2 SMNVEV (reference sequence). Trimming pared 8 bases from V and 3 bases from J, leaving 14 bases between. The CDR3 runs to 13 residues. The CDR3 DNA is TGTGCCAGCTCAGTAGGGGAAAGCTACGAGCAGTACTTC. Protein product: CASSVGESYEQYF.

This clone was recorded a few times. This chain uses TRBV27 with TRBJ2-6; TRBD2 matches 10 bases. There are 16 residues in the CDR3. Per the germline V gene, CDR1 is MNHEY and CDR2 is SMNVEV (reference sequence). The V segment lost 6 bases and the J segment 2 bases; nucleotides outside the gene matches: 4. The CDR3 DNA follows: TGTGCCAGCAGCCTAGCGGGAGAGACTGGGGCCAACGTCCTGACTTTC. Residues: CASSLAGETGANVLTF.

The V and J genes are TRBV7-2 and TRBJ2-5, with 9 bases fitting TRBD2. This CDR3 contains 16 residues. The V and J ends lost 4 bases and 4 bases, in that order; junction bases with no gene match: 10. Germline-derived CDR1 and CDR2 are SGHTA and FQGNSA. The CDR3 region has the DNA TGTGCCAGCAGCTCCCATGGCGGGAGGGATCTAGAGACCCAGTACTTC. This codes for CASSSHGGRDLETQYF.

About this clone: The junction differs from germline at one of its ends, possibly a read error. V is TRBV7-7 and J is TRBJ2-1; 8 nucleotides line up with TRBD1. CDR3 length: 20 amino acids. Germline assignment: CDR1 SSHAT and CDR2 FNYEAQ (reference sequence). The CDR3 DNA reads as TGTGCTAGCAGCTTAGGTGTGAGGACAGGGCCCCTGAGCTCCTACAATGAGCAGTTCTTC. Residues: CASSLGVRTGPLSSYNEQFF. The variable domain in full, with the rest retrieved from reference TRBV7-7 and TRBJ2-1, is GAGVSQSPRYKVTKRGQDVTLRCDPISSHATLYWYQQALGQGPEFLTYFNYEAQPDKSGLPSDRFSAERPEGSISTLTIQRTEQRDSAMYRCASSLGVRTGPLSSYNEQFFGPGTRLTVL.

J is TRBJ1-2 and V is TRBV6-5, with a possible D match to TRBD1 (5 bases). The CDR3 contains 13 residues. The germline gives CDR1 MNHEY, CDR2 SVGAGI. Deletions cut 8 bases from V and 9 bases from J, with 19 bases between. This chain's CDR3 is CASSRGGDRSYTF. CDR3 nucleotides: TGTGCCAGCTCACGGGGCGGGGATCGAAGCTACACCTTC.

The CDR3 DNA sequence: TGTGCCAGCAGTCCGGGACAGAGAAACATTCAGTACTTC. Translating it yields CASSPGQRNIQYF. This rearrangement joins TRBV28 to TRBJ2-4; 7 bases fit TRBD1. Unmatched junction bases numbered 4, after V lost 5 bases and J lost 6 bases. Germline CDR1 and CDR2: MDHEN and SYDVKM. The CDR3 runs 13 residues. The entire variable domain, with the rest obtained from reference TRBV28 and TRBJ2-4, is as follows: DVKVTQSSRYLVKRTGEKVFLECVQDMDHENMFWYRQDPGLGLRLIYFSYDVKMKEKGDIPEGYSVSREKKERFSLILESASTNQTSMYLCASSPGQRNIQYFGAGTRLSVL.

The CDR3 DNA follows: TGTGCCAGCAGCTTAGACTCGGGACAGGGTGAGACCCAGTACTTC. As protein: CASSLDSGQGETQYF. The V call is TRBV7-8, the J call TRBJ2-5; 9 positions match TRBD1. J gave up 5 bases and V 1 base, and 5 bases lay outside the gene matches. The CDR3 totals 15 residues. Germline V gene lookup returns CDR1 SGHVS and CDR2 FQNEAQ.